A single sample gave rise to the 2 T cell receptor beta chains below, sequenced in a study of blood T cells in healthy people across ages. Through a sample-barcoded 5' primer and a J-beta primer mix, a second PCR was run for about 6 to 12 cycles. TCRdb fed the 5' RACE reads into MiXCR, producing one record per CDR3 protein. The sample has 870,000 or so distinct CDR3 sequences; around 28% are singletons. The sequencing input was blood. Source of these receptors: a woman older than 75 in good health.

This chain links TRBV18 with TRBJ2-5; 7 nucleotides match TRBD2. The germline V gene encodes CDR1 KGHSH and CDR2 LQKENI. The length of the CDR3 is 15 residues. V lost 8 bases and J lost 0; bases outside the gene matches: 9. The CDR3 loop is CASERSGANQETQYF. CDR3 coding DNA: TGTGCCAGCGAACGCAGCGGGGCTAACCAAGAGACCCAGTACTTC.

This clonotype occurred many times. This chain joins TRBV5-1 and TRBJ2-7; D remains ambiguous. Germline V gene sequence: CDR1 SGHRS, CDR2 YFSETQ. V gave up 1 base and J gave up 0 bases, with 11 bases separating them. The CDR3 loop spans 15 amino acids. The CDR3 sequence: CASSLTVLSSYEQYF. The CDR3 DNA follows: TGCGCCAGCAGCTTGACAGTCCTGAGCTCCTACGAGCAGTACTTC.